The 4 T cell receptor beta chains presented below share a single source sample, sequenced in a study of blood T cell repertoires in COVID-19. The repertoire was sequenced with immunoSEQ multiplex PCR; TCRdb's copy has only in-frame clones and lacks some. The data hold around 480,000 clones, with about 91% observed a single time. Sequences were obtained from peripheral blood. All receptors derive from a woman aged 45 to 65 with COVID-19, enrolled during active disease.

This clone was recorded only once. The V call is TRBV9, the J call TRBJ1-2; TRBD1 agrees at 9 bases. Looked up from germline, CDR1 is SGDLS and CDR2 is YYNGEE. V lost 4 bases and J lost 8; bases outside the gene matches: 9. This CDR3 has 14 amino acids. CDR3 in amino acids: CASSRPGQGSGYTF. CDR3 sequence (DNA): TGTGCCAGCAGCCGACCGGGACAGGGATCCGGCTACACCTTC.

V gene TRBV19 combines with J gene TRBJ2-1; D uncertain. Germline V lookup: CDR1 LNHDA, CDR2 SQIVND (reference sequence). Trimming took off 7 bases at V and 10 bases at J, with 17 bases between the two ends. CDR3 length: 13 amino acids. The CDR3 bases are TGTGCCAGTAAAAGTGGTGAGACAATCGAGCAGTTCTTC. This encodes CASKSGETIEQFF.

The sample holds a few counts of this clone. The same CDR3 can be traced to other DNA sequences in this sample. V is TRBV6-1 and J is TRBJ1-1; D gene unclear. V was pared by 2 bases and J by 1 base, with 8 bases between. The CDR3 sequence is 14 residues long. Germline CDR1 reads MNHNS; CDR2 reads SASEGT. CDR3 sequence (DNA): TGTGCCAGCAGTGAACAACGGGGGAACACTGAAGCTTTCTTT. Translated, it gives CASSEQRGNTEAFF.

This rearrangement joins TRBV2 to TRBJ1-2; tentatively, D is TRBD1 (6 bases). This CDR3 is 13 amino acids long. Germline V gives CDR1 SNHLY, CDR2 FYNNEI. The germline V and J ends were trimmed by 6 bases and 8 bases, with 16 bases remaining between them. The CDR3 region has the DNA TGTGCCAGCAGAAACAGGGAGTTAGGCGGCTACACCTTC. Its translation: CASRNRELGGYTF.